These 21 T cell receptor beta chains share one sample of origin, sequenced in a study of cytomegalovirus exposure and HLA in healthy donors. With 60 Vbeta and 13 Jbeta primers, the PCR was carried out. Clones were sequenced by immunoSEQ multiplex PCR, and TCRdb holds only the in-frame ones, with some missing. Its table lists about 65,000 clones. Sequencing was done on a sample of PBMCs. The receptors derive from a boy younger than 18 in good health and CMV-seronegative.

The chain couples TRBV7-9 to TRBJ1-5; tentative D call: TRBD1 (6 bases). With 1 base removed from V and 2 bases from J, the gap between germline ends came to 15 bases. In germline, CDR1 is SEHNR, CDR2 FQNEAQ (reference sequence). The CDR3 totals 17 residues. The CDR3 reads CASSLGLGAWGNQPQHF. In DNA, the CDR3 is TGTGCCAGCAGCTTAGGTTTGGGGGCGTGGGGCAATCAGCCCCAGCATTTT.

The chain carries TRBV5-6 and TRBJ2-2; 11 bases line up with TRBD2. V lost 4 bases, J lost 6 bases, and 14 bases stayed unmatched. CDR1 and CDR2 from the germline V gene are SGHDT and YYEEEE. This CDR3 has 18 amino acids. The CDR3 nucleotides read TGTGCCAGCAGCGGGCAAATTAGCGGGAGGGCGTGGTCCGGGGAGCTGTTTTTT. As protein: CASSGQISGRAWSGELFF. Full variable domain (missing parts from reference TRBV5-6 and TRBJ2-2): DAGVTQSPTHLIKTRGQQVTLRCSPKSGHDTVSWYQQALGQGPQFIFQYYEEEERQRGNFPDRFSGHQFPNYSSELNVNALLLGDSALYLCASSGQISGRAWSGELFFGEGSRLTVL.

The V call is TRBV2, the J call TRBJ2-7, with 9 bases aligning to TRBD1. The length of the CDR3 is 16 residues. Per germline, CDR1 SNHLY and CDR2 FYNNEI. V lost 7 bases, J lost 3 bases, and 13 bases stayed unmatched. The CDR3, as DNA: TGTGCCAGCACTTGGTCCCGGGACAGGGATATCTACGAGCAGTACTTC. It codes for CASTWSRDRDIYEQYF. Full variable domain (outside the CDR3, taken from reference TRBV2 and TRBJ2-7): EPEVTQTPSHQVTQMGQEVILRCVPISNHLYFYWYRQILGQKVEFLVSFYNNEISEKSEIFDDQFSVERPDGSNFTLKIRSTKLEDSAMYFCASTWSRDRDIYEQYFGPGTRLTVT.

The rearrangement joins TRBV10-3 to TRBJ2-2, with 7 bases lining up with TRBD2. Germline CDR1 and CDR2: ENHRY and SYGVKD. The CDR3 sequence is 15 residues long. The trim removed 2 bases at V and 1 base at J, leaving 1 base unmatched. The CDR3 coding sequence is TGTGCCATCAGTGAGGGGGGGGTGAACACCGGGGAGCTGTTTTTT. Translation: CAISEGGVNTGELFF.

The chain employs TRBV29-1 and TRBJ1-4; D is unclear. Germline CDR1 SQVTM, CDR2 ANQGSEA. This CDR3 comprises 13 residues. V was trimmed by 7 bases and J by 2 bases, leaving 11 bases between them. The DNA of the CDR3 is TGCAGCGCGACACAGTCTACTAATGAAAAACTGTTTTTT. It codes for CSATQSTNEKLFF. Using reference TRBV29-1 and TRBJ1-4 for the parts outside the CDR3, the full variable domain is SAVISQKPSRDICQRGTSLTIQCQVDSQVTMMFWYRQQPGQSLTLIATANQGSEATYESGFVIDKFPISRPNLTFSTLTVSNMSPEDSSIYLCSATQSTNEKLFFGSGTQLSVL.

This rearrangement joins TRBV5-4 to TRBJ1-2; D may be TRBD1 (6 bases). The germline V gene encodes CDR1 SGHNT and CDR2 YYREEE (reference sequence). The CDR3 has 16 amino acids. Trimming cost V 6 bases and J 0 bases, with 18 bases left between them. The DNA for the CDR3 is TGTGCCAGCACCCTTGGGGGGGCAACATCTAACTATGGCTACACCTTC. Translation gives CASTLGGATSNYGYTF.

The chain employs TRBV9 and TRBJ2-5, with D possibly being TRBD1 (6 bases). The CDR3 spans 14 residues. V lost 1 base and J lost 3, with 10 bases in between. Germline V gene lookup returns CDR1 SGDLS and CDR2 YYNGEE. The CDR3 reads CASSVSQGKETQYF. The CDR3 nucleotides are TGTGCCAGCAGCGTAAGTCAGGGGAAAGAGACCCAGTACTTC.

The chain employs TRBV5-4 and TRBJ2-7, with 7 bases fitting TRBD2. CDR1 SGHNT and CDR2 YYREEE come from the germline V gene (reference sequence). The CDR3 loop spans 16 amino acids. The junction had 11 bases not matched to a gene; V was cut back by 4 bases and J by 1 base. The CDR3 nucleotides are TGTGCCAGCAGCATAGCGGGCGGGAAAATTTCCTACGAGCAGTACTTC. It codes for CASSIAGGKISYEQYF.

The chain uses TRBV23-1 and TRBJ2-1; a weak D match, TRBD1 (6 bases). TRBV23-1 is noted as an ORF with a role that remains uncertain. V lost 7 bases, J lost 3 bases, and 31 bases lay in between. This CDR3 contains 20 residues. The CDR3 bases are TGCGCCAGCACCATCCTCCCGCGGCCTGGGGGCCCAGTGAGCTACAATGAGCAGTTCTTC. Encoded protein: CASTILPRPGGPVSYNEQFF.

V is TRBV7-9 and J is TRBJ2-1; D is possibly TRBD2 (6 bases). Between the trimmed V and J ends, which lost 0 bases and 1 base, there was a span of 7 bases. Germline CDR1 SEHNR, CDR2 FQNEAQ (reference sequence). The CDR3 extends over 15 amino acids. CDR3 sequence (DNA): TGTGCCAGCAGCTTAGCAGGGAGGTCCTACAATGAGCAGTTCTTC. Encoded protein: CASSLAGRSYNEQFF.

The gene calls are TRBV6-4 and TRBJ1-6, with D tentatively TRBD1 (5 bases). V lost 5 bases, J lost 3 bases, and 11 bases lay in between. The germline gives CDR1 MRHNA, CDR2 SNTAGT. This CDR3 region has 15 residues. The CDR3 DNA follows: TGTGCCAGCAGTCCGGGGGAGGACTATAATTCACCCCTCCACTTT. Protein: CASSPGEDYNSPLHF.

The chain links TRBV7-9 to TRBJ2-7; possible D gene TRBD1, 6 bases. The CDR3 has 15 residues. Germline CDR1 and CDR2: SEHNR and FQNEAQ (reference sequence). V was trimmed by 2 bases and J by 6 bases, leaving 17 bases between them. The CDR3 bases are TGTGCCAGCAGCTTAACTAATGAACAGGGTGGCGAGCAGTACTTC. This gives the protein CASSLTNEQGGEQYF.

V and J are TRBV5-6 and TRBJ2-1, with D possibly TRBD1 on 5 matching bases. This CDR3 contains 12 residues. V lost 4 bases and J 6 bases, leaving 8 bases between the germline ends. In germline, CDR1 is SGHDT, CDR2 YYEEEE. CDR3 sequence reads: CASSQDTNEQFF. The CDR3 coding sequence is TGTGCCAGCAGCCAGGACACCAATGAGCAGTTCTTC.

The V gene is TRBV7-2, the J gene TRBJ1-1; D is undetermined. V was clipped by 0 bases and J by 8 bases, with 7 bases between them. Germline-derived CDR1 and CDR2 are SGHTA and FQGNSA. The CDR3 is 12 residues long. CDR3: CASSLARGEAFF. DNA of the CDR3: TGTGCCAGCAGCTTAGCGCGAGGGGAAGCTTTCTTT.

This rearrangement joins TRBV28 to TRBJ1-1; 9 bases are a match to TRBD1. The CDR3 runs to 13 residues. Per the germline V gene, CDR1 is MDHEN and CDR2 is SYDVKM. The V gene end was trimmed by 10 bases and the J gene end by 5 bases; junction bases not matched to a gene: 8. The CDR3 here is CATEPGQGTEAFF. In DNA, the CDR3 is TGTGCCACCGAACCGGGACAGGGTACTGAAGCTTTCTTT. The full variable domain, in which reference TRBV28 and TRBJ1-1 provide the parts outside the CDR3, is DVKVTQSSRYLVKRTGEKVFLECVQDMDHENMFWYRQDPGLGLRLIYFSYDVKMKEKGDIPEGYSVSREKKERFSLILESASTNQTSMYLCATEPGQGTEAFFGQGTRLTVV.

The chain combines TRBV4-1 with TRBJ2-1, with 10 bases lining up with TRBD1. The CDR3 loop spans 16 amino acids. V shed 0 bases, J shed 4 bases, and the junction held 3 bases outside the gene matches. Germline V CDR1 and CDR2: MGHRA, YSYEKL. In DNA form, the CDR3 reads TGCGCCAGCAGCCAAGAAGGGGACAGGGGATACAATGAGCAGTTCTTC. Protein sequence: CASSQEGDRGYNEQFF.

The chain combines TRBV7-9 with TRBJ1-5; tentative D call: TRBD1 (5 bases). CDR3 length equals 15 residues. In germline, CDR1 is SEHNR, CDR2 FQNEAQ (reference sequence). The V end lost 4 bases, the J end lost 0 bases, and 10 bases lay between the germline ends. The CDR3 sequence is CASSSSGISNQPQHF. CDR3 nucleotide sequence: TGTGCCAGCAGCTCCTCAGGGATTAGCAATCAGCCCCAGCATTTT.

The rearrangement joins TRBV18 to TRBJ1-3; 8 bases match TRBD1. Trimming removed 4 bases from V and 2 bases from J; junction bases left unmatched: 7. CDR3 size: 16 residues. The germline V gene encodes CDR1 KGHSH and CDR2 LQKENI. CDR3: CASSQTVQGAGNTIYF. The DNA for the CDR3 is TGTGCCAGCTCACAAACCGTACAGGGGGCTGGAAACACCATATATTTT.

The V and J genes are TRBV2 and TRBJ2-4; 7 nucleotides agree with TRBD2. CDR3 length: 15 residues. Per germline, CDR1 SNHLY and CDR2 FYNNEI. Trimming took 2 bases from V and 2 from J; bases not matched to a gene: 3. CDR3 loop: CASSEREGPKNIQYF. The CDR3 DNA reads as TGTGCCAGCAGTGAAAGGGAGGGGCCCAAAAACATTCAGTACTTC.

This sequence joins TRBV6-1 and TRBJ1-5; D is unresolved. Deletions cut 5 bases from V and 5 bases from J, with 7 bases between. The CDR3 totals 12 residues. The germline gives CDR1 MNHNS, CDR2 SASEGT. The CDR3 DNA sequence: TGTGCCAGCAGTCGACTAGATCAGCCCCAGCATTTT. Its translation: CASSRLDQPQHF.

The chain carries TRBV9 and TRBJ2-2; unclear D gene. Germline-derived CDR1 and CDR2 are SGDLS and YYNGEE. V was pared by 3 bases and J by 7 bases, with 7 bases between. There are 12 residues in the CDR3. CDR3 loop: CASSAPGGELFF. The CDR3 region has the DNA TGTGCCAGCAGCGCGCCCGGCGGGGAGCTGTTTTTT.